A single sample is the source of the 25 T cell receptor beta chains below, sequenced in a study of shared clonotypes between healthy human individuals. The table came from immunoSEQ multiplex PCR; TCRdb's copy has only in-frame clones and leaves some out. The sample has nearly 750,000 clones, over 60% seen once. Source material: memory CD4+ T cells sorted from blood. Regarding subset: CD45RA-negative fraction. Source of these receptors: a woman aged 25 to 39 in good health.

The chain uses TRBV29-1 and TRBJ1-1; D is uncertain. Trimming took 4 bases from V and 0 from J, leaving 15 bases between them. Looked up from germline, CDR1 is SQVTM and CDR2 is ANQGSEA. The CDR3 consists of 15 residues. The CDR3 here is CSVGKDRALNTEAFF. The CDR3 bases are TGCAGCGTTGGGAAGGATCGGGCACTGAACACTGAAGCTTTCTTT.

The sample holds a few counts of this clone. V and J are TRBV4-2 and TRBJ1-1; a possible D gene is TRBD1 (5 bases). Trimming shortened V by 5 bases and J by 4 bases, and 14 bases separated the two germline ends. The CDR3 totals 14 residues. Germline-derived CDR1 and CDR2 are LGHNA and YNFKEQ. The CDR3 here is CASSGRVVGTEAFF. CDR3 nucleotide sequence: TGTGCCAGCAGCGGCAGGGTAGTGGGCACTGAAGCTTTCTTT.

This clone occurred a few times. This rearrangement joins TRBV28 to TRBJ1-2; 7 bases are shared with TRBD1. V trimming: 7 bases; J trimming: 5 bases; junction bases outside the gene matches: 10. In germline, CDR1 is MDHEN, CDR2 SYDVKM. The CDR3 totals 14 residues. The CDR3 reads CASTRGPMQYGYTF. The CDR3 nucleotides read TGTGCCAGCACGAGGGGGCCGATGCAATATGGCTACACCTTC.

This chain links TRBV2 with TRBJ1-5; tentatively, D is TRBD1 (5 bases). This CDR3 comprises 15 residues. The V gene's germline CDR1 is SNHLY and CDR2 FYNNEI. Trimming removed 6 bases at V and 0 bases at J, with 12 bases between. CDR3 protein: CASSALGPSNQPQHF. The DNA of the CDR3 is TGTGCCAGCAGCGCCCTGGGGCCTAGCAATCAGCCCCAGCATTTT.

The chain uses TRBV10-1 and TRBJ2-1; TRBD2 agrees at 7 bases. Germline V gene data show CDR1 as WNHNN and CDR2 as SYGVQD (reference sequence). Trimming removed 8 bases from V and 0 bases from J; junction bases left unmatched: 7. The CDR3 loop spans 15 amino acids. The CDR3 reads CASGVTGGSYNEQFF. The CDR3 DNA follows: TGCGCCAGCGGGGTGACGGGAGGCTCCTACAATGAGCAGTTCTTC.

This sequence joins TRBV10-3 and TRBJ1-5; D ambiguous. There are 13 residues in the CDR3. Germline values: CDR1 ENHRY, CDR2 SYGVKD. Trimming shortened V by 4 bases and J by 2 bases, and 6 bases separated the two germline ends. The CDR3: CAISAPGNQPQHF. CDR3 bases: TGTGCCATCAGTGCCCCTGGCAATCAGCCCCAGCATTTT.

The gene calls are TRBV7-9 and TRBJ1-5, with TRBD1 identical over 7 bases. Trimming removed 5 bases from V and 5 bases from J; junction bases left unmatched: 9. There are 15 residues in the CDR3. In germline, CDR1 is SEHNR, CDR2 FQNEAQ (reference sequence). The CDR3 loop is CASSTLGGGDQPQHF. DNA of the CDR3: TGTGCCAGCAGCACCTTAGGGGGCGGGGATCAGCCCCAGCATTTT.

The CDR3 loop is CASSLGGHEDQPQHF. DNA of the CDR3: TGCGCCAGCAGCTTGGGGGGGCATGAGGATCAGCCCCAGCATTTT. This chain joins TRBV5-1 and TRBJ1-5, with TRBD1 as a possible D gene (6 bases). Germline V gives CDR1 SGHRS, CDR2 YFSETQ. V lost 0 bases and J lost 5, with 12 bases in between. There are 15 residues in the CDR3.

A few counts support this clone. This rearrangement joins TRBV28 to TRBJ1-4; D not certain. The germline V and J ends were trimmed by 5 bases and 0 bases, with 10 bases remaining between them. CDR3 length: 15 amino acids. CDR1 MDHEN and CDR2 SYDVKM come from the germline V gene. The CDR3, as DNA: TGTGCCAGCAGTCCTTCACACGCAACTAATGAAAAACTGTTTTTT. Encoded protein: CASSPSHATNEKLFF.

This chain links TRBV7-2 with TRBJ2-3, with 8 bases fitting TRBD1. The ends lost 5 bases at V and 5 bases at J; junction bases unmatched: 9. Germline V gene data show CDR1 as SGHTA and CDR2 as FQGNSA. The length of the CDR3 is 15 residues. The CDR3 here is CASSPFSTGEDTQYF. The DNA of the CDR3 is TGTGCCAGCAGCCCGTTCTCGACAGGGGAAGATACGCAGTATTTT.

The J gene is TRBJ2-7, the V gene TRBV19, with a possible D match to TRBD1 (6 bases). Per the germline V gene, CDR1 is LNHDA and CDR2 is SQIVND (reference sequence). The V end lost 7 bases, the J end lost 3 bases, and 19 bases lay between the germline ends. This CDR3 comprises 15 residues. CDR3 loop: CASKVRGSLHYEQYF. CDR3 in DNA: TGTGCCAGTAAGGTTAGGGGGTCTCTTCACTACGAGCAGTACTTC.

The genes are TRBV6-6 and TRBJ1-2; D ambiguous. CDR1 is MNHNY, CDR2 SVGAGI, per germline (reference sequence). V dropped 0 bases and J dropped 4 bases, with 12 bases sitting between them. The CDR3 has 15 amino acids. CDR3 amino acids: CASSYSAAEGYGYTF. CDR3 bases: TGTGCCAGCAGTTACTCGGCAGCGGAGGGCTATGGCTACACCTTC.

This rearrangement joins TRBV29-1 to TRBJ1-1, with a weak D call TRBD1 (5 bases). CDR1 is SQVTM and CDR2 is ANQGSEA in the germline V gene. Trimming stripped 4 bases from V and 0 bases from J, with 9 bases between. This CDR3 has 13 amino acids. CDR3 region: CSVVSGMNTEAFF. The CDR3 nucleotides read TGCAGCGTTGTATCAGGGATGAACACTGAAGCTTTCTTT.

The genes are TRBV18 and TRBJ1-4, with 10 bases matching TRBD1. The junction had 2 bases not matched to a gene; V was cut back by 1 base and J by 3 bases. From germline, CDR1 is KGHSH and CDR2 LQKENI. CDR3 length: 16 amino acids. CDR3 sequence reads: CASSPQGTGANEKLFF. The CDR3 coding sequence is TGTGCCAGCTCACCACAAGGGACAGGGGCTAATGAAAAACTGTTTTTT. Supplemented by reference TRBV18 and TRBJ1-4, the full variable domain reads NAGVMQNPRHLVRRRGQEARLRCSPMKGHSHVYWYRQLPEEGLKFMVYLQKENIIDESGMPKERFSAEFPKEGPSILRIQQVVRGDSAAYFCASSPQGTGANEKLFFGSGTQLSVL.

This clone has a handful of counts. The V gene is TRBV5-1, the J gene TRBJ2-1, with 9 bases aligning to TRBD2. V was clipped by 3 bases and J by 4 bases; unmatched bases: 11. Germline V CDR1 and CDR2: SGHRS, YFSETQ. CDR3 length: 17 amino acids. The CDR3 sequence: CASSSITGLADYNEQFF. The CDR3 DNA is TGCGCCAGCAGCTCCATAACGGGACTAGCCGATTACAATGAGCAGTTCTTC.

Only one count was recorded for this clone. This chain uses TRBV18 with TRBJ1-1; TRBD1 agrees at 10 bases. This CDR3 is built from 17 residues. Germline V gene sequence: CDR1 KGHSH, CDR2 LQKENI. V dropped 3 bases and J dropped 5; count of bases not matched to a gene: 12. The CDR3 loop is CASSPPGTGVGGTEAFF. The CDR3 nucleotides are TGTGCCAGCTCACCGCCCGGGACAGGGGTAGGAGGGACTGAAGCTTTCTTT.

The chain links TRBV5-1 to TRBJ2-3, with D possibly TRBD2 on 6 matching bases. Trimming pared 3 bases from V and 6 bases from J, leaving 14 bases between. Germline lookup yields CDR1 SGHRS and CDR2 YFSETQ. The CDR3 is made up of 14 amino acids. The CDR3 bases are TGCGCCAGCAGCTACACTCCTACTAGCGATACGCAGTATTTT. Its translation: CASSYTPTSDTQYF.

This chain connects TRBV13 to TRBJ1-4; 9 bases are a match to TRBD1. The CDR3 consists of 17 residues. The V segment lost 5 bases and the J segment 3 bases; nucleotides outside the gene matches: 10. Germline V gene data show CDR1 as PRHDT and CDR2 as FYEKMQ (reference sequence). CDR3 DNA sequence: TGTGCCAGCAGCCAAAGACAAAGACAGGGGGCTAATGAAAAACTGTTTTTT. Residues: CASSQRQRQGANEKLFF.

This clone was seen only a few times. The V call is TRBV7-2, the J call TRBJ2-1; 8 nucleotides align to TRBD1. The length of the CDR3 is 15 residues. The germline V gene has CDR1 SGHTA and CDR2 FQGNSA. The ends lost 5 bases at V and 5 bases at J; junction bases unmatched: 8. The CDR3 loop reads CASSRGQAPDNEQFF. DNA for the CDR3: TGTGCCAGCAGCAGGGGACAGGCCCCAGACAATGAGCAGTTCTTC.

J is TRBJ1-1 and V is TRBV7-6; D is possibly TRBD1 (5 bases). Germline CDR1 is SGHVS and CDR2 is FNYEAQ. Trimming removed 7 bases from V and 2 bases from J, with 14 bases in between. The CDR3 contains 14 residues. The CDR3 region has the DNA TGTGCCAGCAAACCCCCAAGGGGAAACACTGAAGCTTTCTTT. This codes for CASKPPRGNTEAFF.

The CDR3, as DNA: TGTGCCAGCAGCCAAGGGCCGACAGGGGAGCTTAACTATGGCTACACCTTC. It translates to CASSQGPTGELNYGYTF. The chain combines TRBV11-1 with TRBJ1-2; 8 bases match TRBD1. Losses at the gene ends were 5 bases for V and 1 base for J; bases not matched to a gene: 12. CDR1 is SGHAT, CDR2 FQDESV, per germline (reference sequence). The CDR3 sequence is 17 residues long. Filled out from reference TRBV11-1 and TRBJ1-2, the complete variable domain reads EAEVAQSPRYKITEKSQAVAFWCDPISGHATLYWYRQILGQGPELLVQFQDESVVDDSQLPKDRFSAERLKGVDSTLKIQPAELGDSAMYLCASSQGPTGELNYGYTFGSGTRLTVV.

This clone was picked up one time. Written as DNA, the CDR3 is TGTGCCAGCGACCGGGACAGTCGTTCCAATGAGCAGTTCTTC. Translation gives CASDRDSRSNEQFF. The J gene is TRBJ2-1, the V gene TRBV6-1; 7 bases map to TRBD1. The trim removed 8 bases at V and 6 bases at J, leaving 10 bases unmatched. Germline V CDR1 and CDR2: MNHNS, SASEGT. This CDR3 is 14 amino acids long.

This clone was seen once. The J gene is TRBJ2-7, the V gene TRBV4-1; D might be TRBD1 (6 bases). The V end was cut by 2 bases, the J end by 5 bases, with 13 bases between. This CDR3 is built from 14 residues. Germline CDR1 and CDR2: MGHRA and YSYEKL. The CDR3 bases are TGCGCCAGCAGCCAAAAAACAGGGAACAACGAGCAGTACTTC. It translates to CASSQKTGNNEQYF.

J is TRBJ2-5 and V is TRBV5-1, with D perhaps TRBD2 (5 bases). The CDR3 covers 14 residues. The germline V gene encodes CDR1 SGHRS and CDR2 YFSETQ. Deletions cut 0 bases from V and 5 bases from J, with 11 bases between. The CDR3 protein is CASSLVASSETQYF. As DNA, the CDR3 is TGCGCCAGCAGCTTGGTGGCTAGCTCGGAGACCCAGTACTTC. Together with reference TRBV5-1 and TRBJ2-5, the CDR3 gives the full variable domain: KAGVTQTPRYLIKTRGQQVTLSCSPISGHRSVSWYQQTPGQGLQFLFEYFSETQRNKGNFPGRFSGRQFSNSRSEMNVSTLELGDSALYLCASSLVASSETQYFGPGTRLLVL.

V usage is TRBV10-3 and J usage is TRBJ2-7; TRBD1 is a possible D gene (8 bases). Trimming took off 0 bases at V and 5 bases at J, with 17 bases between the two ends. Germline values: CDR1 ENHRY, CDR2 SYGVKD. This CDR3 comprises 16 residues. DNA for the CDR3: TGTGCCATCAGTGAGTCGGGGGGGACAGGAGGCGACGAGCAGTACTTC. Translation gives CAISESGGTGGDEQYF.